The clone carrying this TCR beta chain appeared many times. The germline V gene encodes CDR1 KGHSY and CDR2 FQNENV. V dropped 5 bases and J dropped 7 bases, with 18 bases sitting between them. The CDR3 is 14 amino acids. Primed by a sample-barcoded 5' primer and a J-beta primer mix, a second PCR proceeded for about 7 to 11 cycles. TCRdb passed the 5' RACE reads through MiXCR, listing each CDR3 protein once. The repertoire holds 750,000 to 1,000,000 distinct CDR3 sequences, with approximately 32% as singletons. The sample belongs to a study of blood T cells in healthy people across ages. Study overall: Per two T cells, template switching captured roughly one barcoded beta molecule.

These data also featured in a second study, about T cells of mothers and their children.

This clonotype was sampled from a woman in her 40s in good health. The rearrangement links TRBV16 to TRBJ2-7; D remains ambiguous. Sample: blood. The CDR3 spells CASSGPPRGGEQYF. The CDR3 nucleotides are TGTGCCAGCAGCGGTCCACCGCGCGGTGGGGAGCAGTACTTC.